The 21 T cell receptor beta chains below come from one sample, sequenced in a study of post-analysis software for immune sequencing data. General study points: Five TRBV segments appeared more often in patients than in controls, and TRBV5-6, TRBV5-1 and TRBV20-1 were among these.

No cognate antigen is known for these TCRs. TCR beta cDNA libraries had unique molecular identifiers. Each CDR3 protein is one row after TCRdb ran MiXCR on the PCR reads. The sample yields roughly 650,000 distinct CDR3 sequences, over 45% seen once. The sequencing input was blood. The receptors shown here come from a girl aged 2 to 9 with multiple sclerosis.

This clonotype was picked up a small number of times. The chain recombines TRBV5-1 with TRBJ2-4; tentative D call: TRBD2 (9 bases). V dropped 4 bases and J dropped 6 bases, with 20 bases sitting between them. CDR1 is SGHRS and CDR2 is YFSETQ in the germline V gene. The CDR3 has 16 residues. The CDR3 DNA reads TGCGCCAGCAGCCAGGGGGCGGGAGGGCCTACAAACATTCAGTACTTC. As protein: CASSQGAGGPTNIQYF.

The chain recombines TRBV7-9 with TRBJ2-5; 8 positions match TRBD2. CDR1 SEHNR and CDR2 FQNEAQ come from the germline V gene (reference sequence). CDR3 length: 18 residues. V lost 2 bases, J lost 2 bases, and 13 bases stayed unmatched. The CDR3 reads CASSLRGGAGENQETQYF. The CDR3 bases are TGTGCCAGCAGCTTAAGGGGAGGAGCGGGGGAGAATCAAGAGACCCAGTACTTC.

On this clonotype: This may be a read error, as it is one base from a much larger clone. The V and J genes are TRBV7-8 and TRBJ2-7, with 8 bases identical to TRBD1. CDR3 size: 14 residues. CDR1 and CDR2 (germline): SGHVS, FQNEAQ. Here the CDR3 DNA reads TGTGCCGGCAGCTTGACAGGGGCCGTCTACGAGCAGTACTTC. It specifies CAGSLTGAVYEQYF. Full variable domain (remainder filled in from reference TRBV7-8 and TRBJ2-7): GAGVSQSPRYKVAKRGQDVALRCDPISGHVSLFWYQQALGQGPEFLTYFQNEAQLDKSGLPSDRFFAERPEGSVSTLKIQRTQQEDSAVYLCAGSLTGAVYEQYFGPGTRLTVT.

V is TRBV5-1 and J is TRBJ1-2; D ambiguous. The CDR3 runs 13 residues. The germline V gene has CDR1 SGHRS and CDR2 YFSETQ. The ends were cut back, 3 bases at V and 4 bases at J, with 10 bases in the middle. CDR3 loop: CASSYGLPYGYTF. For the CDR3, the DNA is TGCGCCAGCAGCTATGGACTTCCCTATGGCTACACCTTC.

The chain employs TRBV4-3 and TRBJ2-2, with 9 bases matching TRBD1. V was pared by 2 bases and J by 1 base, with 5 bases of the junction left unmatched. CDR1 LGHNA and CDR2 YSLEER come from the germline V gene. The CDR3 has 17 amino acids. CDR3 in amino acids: CASSQTGGLGNTGELFF. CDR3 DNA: TGCGCCAGCAGCCAAACAGGGGGCCTTGGGAACACCGGGGAGCTGTTTTTT.

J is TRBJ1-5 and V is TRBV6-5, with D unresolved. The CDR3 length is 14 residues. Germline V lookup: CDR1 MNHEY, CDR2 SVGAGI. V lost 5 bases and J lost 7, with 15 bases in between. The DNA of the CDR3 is TGTGCCAGCAGTCCCCGGAGGGCTGGCCAGCCCCAGCATTTT. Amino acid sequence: CASSPRRAGQPQHF.

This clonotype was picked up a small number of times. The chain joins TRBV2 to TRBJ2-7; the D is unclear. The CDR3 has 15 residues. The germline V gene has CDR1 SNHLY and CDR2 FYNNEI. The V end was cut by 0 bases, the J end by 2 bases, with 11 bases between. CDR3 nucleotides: TGTGCCAGCAGTGAAGCCGGGCTGAGCGCCTACGAGCAGTACTTC. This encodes CASSEAGLSAYEQYF.

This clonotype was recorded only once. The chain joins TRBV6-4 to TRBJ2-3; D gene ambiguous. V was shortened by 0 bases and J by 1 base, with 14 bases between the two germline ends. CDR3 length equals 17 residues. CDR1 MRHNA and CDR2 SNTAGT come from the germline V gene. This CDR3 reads CASSDSSFSEGTDTQYF. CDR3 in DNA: TGTGCCAGCAGTGACTCTTCTTTCTCAGAGGGCACAGATACGCAGTATTTT.

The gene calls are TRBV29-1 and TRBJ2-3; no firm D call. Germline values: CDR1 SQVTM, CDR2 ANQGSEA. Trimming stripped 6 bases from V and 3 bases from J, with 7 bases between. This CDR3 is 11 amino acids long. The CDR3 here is CSVHVTDTQYF. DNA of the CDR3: TGCAGCGTCCACGTTACAGATACGCAGTATTTT.

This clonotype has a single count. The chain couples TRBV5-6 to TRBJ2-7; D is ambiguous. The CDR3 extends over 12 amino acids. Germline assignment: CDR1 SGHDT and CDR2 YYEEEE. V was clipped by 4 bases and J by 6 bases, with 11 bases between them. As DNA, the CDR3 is TGTGCCAGCAGCCTCCCCGCTAGCGAGCAGTACTTC. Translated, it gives CASSLPASEQYF.

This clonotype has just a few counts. The CDR3 spells CASSTEIPNEQFF. The CDR3, as DNA: TGTGCCAGCAGCACAGAAATCCCCAATGAGCAGTTCTTC. The V call is TRBV9, the J call TRBJ2-1, with D unresolved. The V gene's germline CDR1 is SGDLS and CDR2 YYNGEE. The V end was cut by 4 bases, the J end by 6 bases, with 11 bases between. This CDR3 spans 13 amino acids.

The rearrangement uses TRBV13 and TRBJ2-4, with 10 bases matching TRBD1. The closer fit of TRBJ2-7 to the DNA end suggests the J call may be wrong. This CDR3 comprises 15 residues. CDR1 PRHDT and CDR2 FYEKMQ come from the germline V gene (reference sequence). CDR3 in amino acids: CASSPDRGRIHEQYF. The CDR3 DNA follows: TGTGCCAGCAGCCCCGACAGGGGGCGCATTCACGAGCAGTACTTC.

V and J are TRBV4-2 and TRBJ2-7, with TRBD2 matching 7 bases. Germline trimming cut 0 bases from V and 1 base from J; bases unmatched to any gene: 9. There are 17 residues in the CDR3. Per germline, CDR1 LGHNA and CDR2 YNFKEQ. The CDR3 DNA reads TGTGCCAGCAGCCAAGAGATCCAAACTAGCGTTTCCTACGAGCAGTACTTC. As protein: CASSQEIQTSVSYEQYF.

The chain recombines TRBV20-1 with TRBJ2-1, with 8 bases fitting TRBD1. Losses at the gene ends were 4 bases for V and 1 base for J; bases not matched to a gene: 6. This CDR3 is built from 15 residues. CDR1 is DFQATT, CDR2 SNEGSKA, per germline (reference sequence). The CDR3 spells CSANHRGASYNEQFF. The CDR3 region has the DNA TGCAGTGCTAACCACAGGGGGGCGTCCTACAATGAGCAGTTCTTC.

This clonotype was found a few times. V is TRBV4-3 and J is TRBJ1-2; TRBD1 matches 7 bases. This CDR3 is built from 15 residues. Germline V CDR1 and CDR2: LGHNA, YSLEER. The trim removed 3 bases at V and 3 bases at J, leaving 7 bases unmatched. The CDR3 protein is CASSHRGTADYGYTF. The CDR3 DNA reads TGCGCCAGCAGCCATCGGGGGACAGCGGACTATGGCTACACCTTC.

CDR3: CASSRDRGHTDTQYF. CDR3 nucleotides: TGTGCCAGCAGCAGGGACAGGGGACATACAGATACGCAGTATTTT. The J gene is TRBJ2-3, the V gene TRBV7-2, with 10 bases that match TRBD1. This CDR3 spans 15 amino acids. Losses at the gene ends were 5 bases for V and 3 bases for J; bases not matched to a gene: 5. Per the germline V gene, CDR1 is SGHTA and CDR2 is FQGNSA.

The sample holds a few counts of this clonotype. The CDR3 DNA is TGCGCCAGCAGCTTGGAAGGGAGAGTAGCGGGCCACAATGAGCAGTTCTTC. It codes for CASSLEGRVAGHNEQFF. The V and J genes are TRBV5-1 and TRBJ2-1; the match to TRBD2 covers 7 bases. Trimming removed 0 bases from V and 5 bases from J; junction bases left unmatched: 11. The germline gives CDR1 SGHRS, CDR2 YFSETQ. The CDR3 consists of 17 residues.

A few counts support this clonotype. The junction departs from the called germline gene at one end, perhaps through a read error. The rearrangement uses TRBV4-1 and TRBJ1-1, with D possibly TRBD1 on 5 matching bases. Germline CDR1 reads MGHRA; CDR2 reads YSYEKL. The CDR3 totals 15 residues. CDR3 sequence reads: CASSQDPGRLAGAFF. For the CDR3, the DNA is TGCGCCAGTAGCCAAGACCCGGGACGACTTGCAGGAGCTTTCTTT.

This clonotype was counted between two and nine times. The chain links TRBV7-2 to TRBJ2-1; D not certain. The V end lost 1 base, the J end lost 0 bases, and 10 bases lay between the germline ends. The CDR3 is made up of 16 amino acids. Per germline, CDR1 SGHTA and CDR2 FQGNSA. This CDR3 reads CASSLGPVSSYNEQFF. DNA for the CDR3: TGTGCCAGCAGCTTAGGACCCGTGAGCTCCTACAATGAGCAGTTCTTC.

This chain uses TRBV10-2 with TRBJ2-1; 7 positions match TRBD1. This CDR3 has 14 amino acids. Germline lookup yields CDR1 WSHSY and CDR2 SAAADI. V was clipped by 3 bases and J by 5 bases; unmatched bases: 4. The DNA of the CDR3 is TGCGCCAGCAGTGATCAGGGGACAGACAATGAGCAGTTCTTC. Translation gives CASSDQGTDNEQFF.

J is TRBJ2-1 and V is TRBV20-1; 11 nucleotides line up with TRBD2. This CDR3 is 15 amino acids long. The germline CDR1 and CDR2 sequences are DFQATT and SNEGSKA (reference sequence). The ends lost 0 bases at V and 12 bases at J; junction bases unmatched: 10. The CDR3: CSARESSGGALGQFF. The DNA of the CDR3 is TGCAGTGCTAGAGAGAGTAGCGGGGGGGCCCTTGGGCAGTTCTTC.